Listed here are 25 T cell receptor beta chains from one sample, sequenced in a study of T cell changes during pregnancy in multiple sclerosis. Method: immunoSEQ multiplex PCR; TCRdb's copy keeps in-frame clones and lacks some. Of 50,000 or so clones listed, roughly nine tenths are singletons. Specimen: CD8+ T cells from peripheral blood mononuclear cells, collected in the second trimester of pregnancy. The source is a female donor with multiple sclerosis, enrolled in a pregnancy study.

This chain connects TRBV6-5 to TRBJ2-3; D is perhaps TRBD2 (7 bases). The CDR3 covers 16 residues. Trimming took 1 base from V and 0 from J, leaving 11 bases between them. Germline V gene sequence: CDR1 MNHEY, CDR2 SVGAGI. CDR3 region: CASSYWGGGSTDTQYF. The CDR3 nucleotides read TGTGCCAGCAGTTACTGGGGGGGCGGAAGCACAGATACGCAGTATTTT.

The chain carries TRBV30 and TRBJ2-2; the match to TRBD1 covers 7 bases. Germline V gives CDR1 GTSNPN, CDR2 SVGIG (reference sequence). The junction had 12 bases not matched to a gene; V was cut back by 7 bases and J by 4 bases. The CDR3 length is 15 residues. The CDR3 nucleotides are TGTGCCTTACAGGGGCCGACTAAACCCACCGGGGAGCTGTTTTTT. The encoded protein is CALQGPTKPTGELFF.

This chain uses TRBV11-1 with TRBJ1-4; 8 bases are shared with TRBD1. The V segment lost 5 bases and the J segment 12 bases; nucleotides outside the gene matches: 14. Germline loops: CDR1 SGHAT, CDR2 FQDESV (reference sequence). The CDR3 consists of 15 residues. The CDR3 region is CASSLGQDAYEELFF. In DNA, the CDR3 is TGTGCCAGCAGCCTGGGACAGGACGCCTATGAGGAACTGTTTTTT.

The V gene is TRBV4-1, the J gene TRBJ2-5, with unresolved D. V was pared by 7 bases and J by 2 bases, with 14 bases between. The CDR3 contains 14 residues. The V gene's germline CDR1 is MGHRA and CDR2 YSYEKL. The CDR3 reads CASNKKICQETQYF. Written as DNA, the CDR3 is TGCGCCAGCAACAAAAAAATCTGTCAAGAGACCCAGTACTTC.

This CDR3 is CASSLEASGGPRDTQYF. In DNA, the CDR3 is TGTGCCAGCAGCTTGGAGGCTAGCGGGGGTCCACGAGATACGCAGTATTTT. The chain carries TRBV5-6 and TRBJ2-3, with 10 bases that match TRBD2. CDR3 size: 17 residues. Germline CDR1 SGHDT, CDR2 YYEEEE. Germline trimming cut 0 bases from V and 5 bases from J; bases unmatched to any gene: 9.

The rearrangement joins TRBV7-3 to TRBJ2-3, with TRBD2 matching 10 bases. This CDR3 spans 15 amino acids. V dropped 5 bases and J dropped 1; count of bases not matched to a gene: 3. From germline, CDR1 is SGHTA and CDR2 FQGTGA. DNA for the CDR3: TGTGCCAGCAGCCCAGGGACTAGCGGCACAGATACGCAGTATTTT. The encoded protein is CASSPGTSGTDTQYF.

The J gene is TRBJ1-1, the V gene TRBV19; D unresolved. The CDR3 has 12 residues. The germline V and J ends were trimmed by 10 bases and 1 base, with 10 bases remaining between them. Germline V gene sequence: CDR1 LNHDA, CDR2 SQIVND (reference sequence). CDR3 sequence: CATRLGNTEAFF. CDR3 DNA: TGTGCCACCAGGTTAGGGAACACTGAAGCTTTCTTT.

This chain links TRBV11-2 with TRBJ2-3; TRBD2 matches 11 bases. There are 17 residues in the CDR3. Looked up from germline, CDR1 is SGHAT and CDR2 is FQNNGV. The V and J ends lost 1 base and 2 bases, in that order; junction bases with no gene match: 5. The CDR3 protein is CASSLVGSGGVTDTQYF. Here the CDR3 DNA reads TGTGCCAGCAGCTTAGTGGGTAGCGGGGGGGTCACAGATACGCAGTATTTT.

V is TRBV27 and J is TRBJ2-7; TRBD2 agrees at 11 bases. The germline gives CDR1 MNHEY, CDR2 SMNVEV (reference sequence). V shed 5 bases, J shed 5 bases, and the junction held 5 bases outside the gene matches. The length of the CDR3 is 14 residues. The chain's CDR3 is CASSHRLAGNEQYF. As DNA, the CDR3 is TGTGCCAGCAGTCATCGACTAGCGGGGAACGAGCAGTACTTC.

The genes are TRBV5-5 and TRBJ2-1; D is ambiguous. The CDR3 has 13 residues. Trimming removed 4 bases at V and 5 bases at J, with 10 bases between. CDR1 is SGHKS and CDR2 is YYEKEE in the germline V gene (reference sequence). Written as DNA, the CDR3 is TGTGCCAGCAGCGGAGATCCAGACAATGAGCAGTTCTTC. Protein: CASSGDPDNEQFF.

This clone was recorded only once. The genes are TRBV5-8 and TRBJ1-4, with D unclear. Trimming removed 0 bases from V and 8 bases from J, with 14 bases in between. CDR1 and CDR2 from the germline V gene are SGHTS and YDEGEE. The CDR3 runs 15 residues. The CDR3 here is CASSLVYRSPEKLFF. The CDR3 DNA follows: TGTGCCAGCAGCTTGGTATACCGGAGCCCGGAAAAACTGTTTTTT. The variable domain in full, with the rest retrieved from reference TRBV5-8 and TRBJ1-4, is EAGVTQSPTHLIKTRGQQATLRCSPISGHTSVYWYQQALGLGLQFLLWYDEGEERNRGNFPPRFSGRQFPNYSSELNVNALELEDSALYLCASSLVYRSPEKLFFGSGTQLSVL.

This rearrangement joins TRBV5-1 to TRBJ2-7; TRBD1 might be the D (6 bases). Trimming removed 8 bases at V and 4 bases at J, with 19 bases between. This CDR3 has 14 residues. The V gene's germline CDR1 is SGHRS and CDR2 YFSETQ. CDR3 bases: TGCGCCAGTAGGGACACGCGTGTTGTGTACGAGCAGTACTTC. Its protein product is CASRDTRVVYEQYF.

The rearrangement links TRBV4-1 to TRBJ1-2; tentatively, D is TRBD1 (6 bases). Looked up from germline, CDR1 is MGHRA and CDR2 is YSYEKL. This CDR3 is 11 amino acids long. V lost 9 bases, J lost 6 bases, and 11 bases lay in between. Here the CDR3 reads CASSGVHGYTF. In DNA form, the CDR3 reads TGCGCCAGTTCAGGGGTTCATGGCTACACCTTC.

The chain couples TRBV11-2 to TRBJ1-5; 8 bases are shared with TRBD1. The CDR3 has 13 residues. Germline values: CDR1 SGHAT, CDR2 FQNNGV. The J segment lost 7 bases and the V segment lost 1 base, leaving 0 bases of the junction unmatched. The CDR3 is CASSLGTGQPQHF. The CDR3 DNA is TGTGCCAGCAGCTTAGGGACAGGGCAGCCCCAGCATTTT.

CDR3 DNA: TGCGCCAGCACCACCGTAACAGAGAGCTCCTACGAGCAGTACTTC. Protein product: CASTTVTESSYEQYF. The chain has TRBV5-1 and TRBJ2-7; D unclear. Germline V gene data show CDR1 as SGHRS and CDR2 as YFSETQ. The length of the CDR3 is 15 residues. The V and J ends lost 6 bases and 0 bases respectively, with 16 bases between them.

This chain links TRBV30 with TRBJ1-1; 8 bases agree with TRBD1. J gave up 0 bases and V 4 bases, and 4 bases lay outside the gene matches. The CDR3 runs to 14 residues. Germline lookup yields CDR1 GTSNPN and CDR2 SVGIG (reference sequence). CDR3 in DNA: TGTGCCTGGAACGGGGGACAGGTGAACACTGAAGCTTTCTTT. Its translation is CAWNGGQVNTEAFF.

The J gene is TRBJ1-6, the V gene TRBV7-3; 10 positions match TRBD1. The germline CDR1 and CDR2 sequences are SGHTA and FQGTGA. The CDR3 length is 15 residues. Losses at the gene ends were 4 bases for V and 9 bases for J; bases not matched to a gene: 6. CDR3 coding DNA: TGTGCCAGCAGCTCGACAGGGGGCTTTGGTTCACCCCTCCACTTT. Translating it yields CASSSTGGFGSPLHF.

The chain carries TRBV27 and TRBJ2-7, with TRBD1 identical over 9 bases. CDR3 size: 15 residues. Unmatched junction bases numbered 12, after V lost 6 bases and J lost 6 bases. The germline V gene has CDR1 MNHEY and CDR2 SMNVEV (reference sequence). As DNA, the CDR3 is TGTGCCAGCAGCCCCACTACTACAGGGGGCGGCGAGCAGTACTTC. Its translation: CASSPTTTGGGEQYF.

V gene TRBV9 combines with J gene TRBJ2-5, with 8 bases fitting TRBD2. The CDR3 covers 15 residues. CDR1 SGDLS and CDR2 YYNGEE come from the germline V gene. V lost 1 base, J lost 2 bases, and 4 bases stayed unmatched. Here the CDR3 DNA reads TGTGCCAGCAGCGTATCCGGGGGGGTTCAAGAGACCCAGTACTTC. Encoded protein: CASSVSGGVQETQYF.

V and J are TRBV27 and TRBJ2-1, with D perhaps TRBD2 (6 bases). Trimming cost V 2 bases and J 7 bases, with 18 bases left between them. The CDR3 is 16 amino acids. Looked up from germline, CDR1 is MNHEY and CDR2 is SMNVEV (reference sequence). CDR3 amino acids: CASSLIGTPSKNEQFF. The CDR3 bases are TGTGCCAGCAGTTTAATCGGGACTCCGTCAAAGAATGAGCAGTTCTTC.

As regards this clone: Other DNA sequences of this sample code for an identical CDR3. The chain uses TRBV13 and TRBJ2-7; 10 bases map to TRBD1. This CDR3 spans 15 amino acids. Germline V gene lookup returns CDR1 PRHDT and CDR2 FYEKMQ (reference sequence). The V segment lost 2 bases and the J segment 3 bases; nucleotides outside the gene matches: 4. CDR3 nucleotide sequence: TGTGCCAGCAGCTTAAGGGGACAGGGGTTCTACGAGCAGTACTTC. It encodes CASSLRGQGFYEQYF.

This chain joins TRBV19 and TRBJ1-1; 7 bases align to TRBD1. V gave up 7 bases and J gave up 6 bases; unmatched junction bases: 14. Germline V gene data show CDR1 as LNHDA and CDR2 as SQIVND (reference sequence). This CDR3 comprises 15 residues. CDR3 bases: TGTGCCAGTATCCCTTGGGGCAGGGGGGACGCTGAAGCTTTCTTT. It specifies CASIPWGRGDAEAFF.

The rearrangement uses TRBV28 and TRBJ2-3; 7 bases align to TRBD1. V was clipped by 3 bases and J by 4 bases; unmatched bases: 13. CDR1 and CDR2 from the germline V gene are MDHEN and SYDVKM. CDR3 length equals 17 residues. The CDR3 loop is CASSLTYRGKTPDTQYF. In DNA, the CDR3 is TGTGCCAGCAGTTTGACGTACAGGGGAAAGACTCCAGATACGCAGTATTTT. The full variable domain, with the rest looked up from reference TRBV28 and TRBJ2-3, is DVKVTQSSRYLVKRTGEKVFLECVQDMDHENMFWYRQDPGLGLRLIYFSYDVKMKEKGDIPEGYSVSREKKERFSLILESASTNQTSMYLCASSLTYRGKTPDTQYFGPGTRLTVL.

The chain couples TRBV11-1 to TRBJ2-3, with D tentatively TRBD2 (5 bases). The CDR3 sequence is 16 residues long. Germline V CDR1 and CDR2: SGHAT, FQDESV (reference sequence). V was shortened by 6 bases and J by 10 bases, with 26 bases between the two germline ends. This chain's CDR3 is CASRPRGFLHLRAQYF. The CDR3 DNA reads TGTGCCAGCAGGCCTCGGGGATTTCTCCATCTCCGGGCGCAGTATTTT.

The V and J genes are TRBV7-9 and TRBJ2-7; D is perhaps TRBD2 (5 bases). This CDR3 contains 14 residues. Looked up from germline, CDR1 is SEHNR and CDR2 is FQNEAQ (reference sequence). Trimming removed 6 bases at V and 7 bases at J, with 19 bases between. In DNA, the CDR3 is TGTGCCAGCAGGCATCGGGGTGACTCTCCAGAGCAGTACTTC. Translating gives CASRHRGDSPEQYF.